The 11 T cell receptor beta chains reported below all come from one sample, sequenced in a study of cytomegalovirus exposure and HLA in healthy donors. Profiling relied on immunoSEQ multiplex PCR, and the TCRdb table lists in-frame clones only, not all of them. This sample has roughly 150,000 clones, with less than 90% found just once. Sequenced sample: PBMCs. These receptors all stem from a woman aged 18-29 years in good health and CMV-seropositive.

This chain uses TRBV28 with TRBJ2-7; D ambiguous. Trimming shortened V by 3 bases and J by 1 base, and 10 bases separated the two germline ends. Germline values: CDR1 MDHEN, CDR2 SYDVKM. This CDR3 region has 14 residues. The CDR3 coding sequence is TGTGCCAGCAGTTTCTACGCGGAGTCCTACGAGCAGTACTTC. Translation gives CASSFYAESYEQYF.

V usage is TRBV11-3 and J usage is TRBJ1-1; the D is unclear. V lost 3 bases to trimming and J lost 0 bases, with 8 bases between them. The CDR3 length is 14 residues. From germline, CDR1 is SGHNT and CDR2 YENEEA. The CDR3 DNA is TGTGCCAGCAGCTTGAGGAAAATGAACACTGAAGCTTTCTTT. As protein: CASSLRKMNTEAFF.

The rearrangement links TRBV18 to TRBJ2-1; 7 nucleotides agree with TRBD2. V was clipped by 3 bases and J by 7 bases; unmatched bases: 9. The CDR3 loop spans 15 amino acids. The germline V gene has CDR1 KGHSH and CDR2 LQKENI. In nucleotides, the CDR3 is TGTGCCAGCTCACCTCAGTATGGGGGGGAAAATGAGCAGTTCTTC. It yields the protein CASSPQYGGENEQFF.

The CDR3 is CASSETGGDYGYTF. CDR3 sequence (DNA): TGCGCCAGCAGTGAAACAGGGGGCGACTATGGCTACACCTTC. The genes are TRBV10-1 and TRBJ1-2; TRBD1 matches 9 bases. Germline V lookup: CDR1 WNHNN, CDR2 SYGVQD (reference sequence). There are 14 residues in the CDR3. J lost 3 bases, V lost 3 bases, and 2 bases had no gene match.

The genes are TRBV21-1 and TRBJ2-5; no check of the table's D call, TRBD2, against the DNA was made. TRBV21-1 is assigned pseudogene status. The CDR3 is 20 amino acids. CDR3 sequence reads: CASSKSGTGTSGRARETQYF. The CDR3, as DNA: TGTGCCAGCAGCAAATCAGGGACCGGGACTAGCGGGAGGGCCCGGGAGACCCAGTACTTC.

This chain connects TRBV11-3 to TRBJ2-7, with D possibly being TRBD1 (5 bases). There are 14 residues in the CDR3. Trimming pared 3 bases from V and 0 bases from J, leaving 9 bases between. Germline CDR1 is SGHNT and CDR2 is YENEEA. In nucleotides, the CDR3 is TGTGCCAGCAGCTTGGTTAGGGGCTCCTACGAGCAGTACTTC. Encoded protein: CASSLVRGSYEQYF.

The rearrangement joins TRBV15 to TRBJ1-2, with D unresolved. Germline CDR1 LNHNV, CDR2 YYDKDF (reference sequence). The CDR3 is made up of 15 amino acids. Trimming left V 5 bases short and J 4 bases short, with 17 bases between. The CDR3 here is CATSSTREASYGYTF. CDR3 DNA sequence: TGTGCCACCAGCTCCACCCGGGAGGCCAGCTATGGCTACACCTTC.

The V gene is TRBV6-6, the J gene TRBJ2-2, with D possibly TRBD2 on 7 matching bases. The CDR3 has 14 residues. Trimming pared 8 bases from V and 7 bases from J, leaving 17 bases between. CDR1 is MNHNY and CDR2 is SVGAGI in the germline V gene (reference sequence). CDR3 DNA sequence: TGTGCCAGCCTAGTGGGGGGGGCATACGGGGAGCTGTTTTTT. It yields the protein CASLVGGAYGELFF.

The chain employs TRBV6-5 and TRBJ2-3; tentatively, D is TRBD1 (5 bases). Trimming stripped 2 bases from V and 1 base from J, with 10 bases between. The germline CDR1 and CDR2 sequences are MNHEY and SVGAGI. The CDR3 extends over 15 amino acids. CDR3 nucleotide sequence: TGTGCCAGCAGTTACGTATTAGGGGGCACAGATACGCAGTATTTT. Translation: CASSYVLGGTDTQYF.

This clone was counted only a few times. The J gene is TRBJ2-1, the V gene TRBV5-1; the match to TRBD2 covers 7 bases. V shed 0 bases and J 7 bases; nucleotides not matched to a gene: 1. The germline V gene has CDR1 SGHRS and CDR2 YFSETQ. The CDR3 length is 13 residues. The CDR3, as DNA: TGCGCCAGCAGCTTGGGTAGCGGGAATGAGCAGTTCTTC. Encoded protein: CASSLGSGNEQFF.

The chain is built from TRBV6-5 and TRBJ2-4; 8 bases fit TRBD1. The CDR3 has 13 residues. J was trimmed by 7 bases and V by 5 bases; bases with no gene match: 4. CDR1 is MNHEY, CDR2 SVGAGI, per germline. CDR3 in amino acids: CASSPGTGNIQYF. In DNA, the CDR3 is TGTGCCAGCAGTCCCGGGACAGGTAACATTCAGTACTTC.